This is a list of T cell receptor beta chains from one sample in a study of blood T cell repertoires in COVID-19. Profiled with immunoSEQ multiplex PCR; TCRdb holds only in-frame clones, not every one. The table has about 39,000 clones, about four fifths seen once. The sequenced sample consisted of peripheral blood. The receptor set was obtained from a man aged 50-60 years with active or convalescent COVID-19. Both conserved end residues are part of each CDR3. A D gene is named only where the DNA matches it firmly. Size tells how often a clone was seen (once, few, many) or the class of an expanded clone, and some rows leave it out.

NA	TRBJ2-1	NA	TRBV7-9	15	CASSLQQGRYNEQFF	TGTGCCAGCAGCTTACAACAGGGGAGGTACAATGAGCAGTTCTTC
NA	TRBJ2-7	TRBD1	TRBV15	15	CATSRGGTGGAGQYF	TGTGCCACCAGCAGAGGCGGGACAGGGGGCGCGGGGCAGTACTTC
NA	TRBJ1-6	NA	TRBV19	12	CASSNRNSPLHF	TGTGCCAGTAGTAACAGGAATTCACCCCTCCACTTT
NA	TRBJ1-6	NA	TRBV6-5	15	CASSRTRDTSTPLHF	TGTGCCAGCAGCCGCACCCGGGACACATCCACACCCCTCCACTTT
NA	TRBJ1-5	NA	TRBV18	13	CASSPERNQPQHF	TGTGCCAGCTCACCGGAGCGGAATCAGCCCCAGCATTTT
NA	TRBJ2-5	TRBD1	TRBV5-1	16	CASSWDRDRYQETQYF	TGCGCCAGCAGCTGGGACAGGGACAGGTACCAAGAGACCCAGTACTTC
few	TRBJ1-5	NA	TRBV6-6	17	CASSPRAPGGSNQPQHF	TGTGCCAGCAGTCCAAGGGCCCCGGGGGGTAGCAATCAGCCCCAGCATTTT
NA	TRBJ2-1	TRBD2	TRBV10-2	17	CASSDRASGGYYNEQFF	TGCGCCAGCAGTGATCGGGCTAGCGGGGGGTATTACAATGAGCAGTTCTTC
NA	TRBJ1-5	TRBD1	TRBV6-5	15	CASSTGQGAHQPQHF	TGTGCCAGCAGTACGGGACAGGGGGCTCATCAGCCCCAGCATTTT
NA	TRBJ2-1	NA	TRBV9	13	CASSVDYNREQFF	TGTGCCAGCAGCGTAGATTACAACAGGGAGCAGTTCTTC
NA	TRBJ2-3	TRBD2	TRBV7-9	15	CASSSRGDSTDTQYF	TGTGCCAGCAGCTCCCGGGGGGACAGCACAGATACGCAGTATTTT
NA	TRBJ2-5	NA	TRBV10-1	15	CASSDKVRVQETQYF	TGCGCCAGCAGTGATAAGGTGAGGGTCCAAGAGACCCAGTACTTC
NA	TRBJ1-2	NA	TRBV4-2	15	CASSQDSRGYDGYTF	TGTGCCAGCAGCCAAGATTCACGGGGGTACGATGGCTACACCTTC
NA	TRBJ2-3	NA	TRBV12-5	17	CASGLVSGVLSTDTQYF	TGTGCTAGTGGTTTGGTATCGGGGGTTTTAAGCACAGATACGCAGTATTTT